Listed below are T cell receptor beta chains from one sample, sequenced in a study of blood T cell repertoires in COVID-19. Sequenced by immunoSEQ multiplex PCR; TCRdb stores in-frame clones only, minus some. This sample has about 66,000 clones, with roughly 88% found just once. Sequencing was carried out using peripheral blood. The origin of the receptors is a woman in her 70s with acute or convalescent COVID-19. CDR3s include the opening cysteine and the closing phenylalanine or tryptophan. Each record gives: J gene, V gene, D gene, clone size, CDR3 protein, CDR3 DNA. D genes are given only for firm matches. A clone size is listed for some rows: how often the clone was seen (once, few, many), or a class if it is expanded.

j_gene: TRBJ2-7; v_gene: TRBV5-1; d_gene: TRBD1; abundance: NA; CDR3aa: CASSPQVQGDYEQYF; CDR3nt: TGCGCCAGCAGCCCGCAGGTACAGGGGGACTACGAGCAGTACTTC
j_gene: TRBJ1-4; v_gene: TRBV5-6; d_gene: TRBD1; abundance: NA; CDR3aa: CASSSRGQGVGEKLFF; CDR3nt: TGTGCCAGCAGCTCGAGAGGACAGGGGGTAGGTGAAAAACTGTTTTTT
j_gene: TRBJ1-1; v_gene: TRBV2; d_gene: NA; abundance: NA; CDR3aa: CASSGGGAGDTEAFF; CDR3nt: TGTGCCAGCAGTGGCGGGGGGGCCGGGGACACTGAAGCTTTCTTT
j_gene: TRBJ1-6; v_gene: TRBV6-5; d_gene: NA; abundance: NA; CDR3aa: CASSQSAGFQSPLHF; CDR3nt: TGTGCCAGCAGTCAATCGGCAGGGTTTCAGTCACCCCTCCACTTT
j_gene: TRBJ1-1; v_gene: TRBV28; d_gene: NA; abundance: NA; CDR3aa: CASRDGYTEAFF; CDR3nt: TGTGCCAGCAGAGACGGGTACACTGAAGCTTTCTTT
j_gene: TRBJ1-1; v_gene: TRBV15; d_gene: TRBD1; abundance: NA; CDR3aa: CATSFNYRGQGNTEAFF; CDR3nt: TGTGCCACCAGCTTCAACTACAGGGGGCAAGGGAACACTGAAGCTTTCTTT
j_gene: TRBJ1-5; v_gene: TRBV28; d_gene: TRBD1; abundance: NA; CDR3aa: CASSTPGQGAGQPQHF; CDR3nt: TGTGCCAGCAGTACCCCCGGACAGGGTGCAGGGCAGCCCCAGCATTTT
j_gene: TRBJ2-3; v_gene: TRBV27; d_gene: NA; abundance: NA; CDR3aa: CASSDLGRTQYF; CDR3nt: TGTGCCAGCAGTGACCTAGGAAGAACGCAGTATTTT
j_gene: TRBJ1-1; v_gene: TRBV14; d_gene: NA; abundance: NA; CDR3aa: CASSHGKRAGAFF; CDR3nt: TGTGCCAGCAGCCATGGCAAGCGGGCTGGAGCTTTCTTT
j_gene: TRBJ2-2; v_gene: TRBV28; d_gene: TRBD2; abundance: once; CDR3aa: CASSLAGANTGELFF; CDR3nt: TGTGCCAGCAGTTTAGCGGGAGCGAACACCGGGGAGCTGTTTTTT